This T cell receptor (beta chain) was identified in a study of T cells after yellow fever vaccination (dated by TCRdb to about 2019). General notes on the study: The SMART-Seq v4 Ultra Low Input RNA kit was used to prepare libraries from fractions with low cell numbers. Blood samples were taken at several timepoints before and after primary and secondary immunization, and bulk PBMC replicates and cell subsets were isolated. Two healthy male donors made up the cohort, one aged 18 to 29 years and the other aged 30 to 40 years. To follow T-cell clones before and after both primary and booster YFV17D yellow fever vaccination, bulk TCR alpha and beta repertoires underwent longitudinal sequencing.

Points on this clonotype: It lacks a known antigen. No clone much larger than this one lies a single base away; base qualities are absent.

The sample's treatment or condition label is to be understood as: live attenuated yellow fever vaccine strain. PBMCs were isolated from peripheral blood using a standard Ficoll-Paque protocol. CD4 and CD8 T-cell fractions were isolated with Dynabeads CD4 and CD8 positive selection kits. RNA was extracted with TriZol from bulk PBMCs, CD4 and CD8 fractions, and dextramer-positive and dextramer-negative fractions. Reading the germline V gene (reference sequence) gives CDR1 DFQATT and CDR2 SNEGSKA. The CDR3 starts with the cysteine, ends with the phenylalanine, and has 14 residues. Only the CDR3 portion is preserved as DNA: 42 bases, with reading frame beginning at the first base. V loses 3 bases of germline sequence and J loses 7 bases, and the interval between the two ends is 18 bases. Instrument used: Illumina NovaSeq 6000. TCR cDNA was synthesized by 5'RACE template switching, through which a universal primer site and unique molecular identifiers were introduced. Priming of cDNA synthesis was performed from both the TCR alpha and TCR beta constant segments. Library amplification involved two PCR steps, and the second step added sample barcodes and sequencing adapters. Sequencing of libraries was performed on Illumina HiSeq 2500 (2x100 bp) or NovaSeq (2x150 bp). In the paper's pipeline: Reads were demultiplexed and collapsed into UMI consensus sequences with MIGEC, and V(D)J alignment was performed with MiXCR. Using edgeR on replicate PBMC samples, clonotypes were called vaccine-responding if FDR was below 0.01 and the log2 fold change was above 5 up to day 15. Bulk clonotypes were assigned CD4 or CD8 identity according to which sequenced CD4 or CD8 repertoire held them at higher abundance. TCRdb took the public reads, trimmed them with fastp at Q25, ran MiXCR for clone calling and kept in-frame beta chains. Every entry covers one CDR3 protein and lists the most common genes and DNA from its rows. It is TCRdb's table, rather than the study itself, that gives the V and J calls and clone size. The sample table shows about 300,000 distinct CDR3 sequences, and roughly 9% are seen once. The ten largest clones represent around 3.4% of the sample.

General conclusions and limits of the study: After the booster, most clones that had expanded after primary vaccination were detected again (approximately 96% of CD4 and more than 80% of CD8), suggesting broad maintenance of memory. Because abundant contaminating clonotypes from the bulk population could be contained in FACS-sorted repertoires, computational filtering was required. The study included only two donors, which limits how far the findings can be generalized. A small share of clonotypes occurred in both CD4 and CD8 compartments, likely arising from convergent recombination. The secondary T-cell response was found to be weaker but faster than the primary response, with a peak reached on day 5 rather than on day 15.

The chain links TRBV20-1 with TRBJ1-2; the D gene lacks a confident call. This TCR was recovered from a man aged 18-30 years who received the YFV17D yellow fever vaccine. Sequencing used CD4+ T cells sorted from PBMCs, obtained 5 days after the yellow fever booster vaccination. The nucleotides are TGCAGTGCTAGGAACCCGGGCCCAGTGGGTGGCTACACCTTC. Its coded protein is CSARNPGPVGGYTF.